The rows below give T cell receptor beta chains drawn from one sample of a study of beta chain features in type 1 diabetes. Assay used: immunoSEQ multiplex PCR; TCRdb lists only in-frame clones, some missing. This sample yields around 280,000 clones, of which about 15% are seen a single time; around 0.015% belongs to the top ten. The sequenced sample was naive CD4+ T cells from blood. Receptor source: a man between 18 and 35 years old with type 1 diabetes. Both conserved end residues are part of each CDR3. Fields, in order: V gene, J gene, CDR3 protein.

V gene: TRBV10-3
J gene: TRBJ2-7
CDR3 protein: CAISGGQTYEQYF

V gene: TRBV28
J gene: TRBJ2-1
CDR3 protein: CASSPRRQGAGVGNEQFF

V gene: TRBV14
J gene: TRBJ2-6
CDR3 protein: CASSQLGNSGANVLTF

V gene: TRBV6-4
J gene: TRBJ2-3
CDR3 protein: CASRGTGRDTQYF

V gene: TRBV29-1
J gene: TRBJ1-2
CDR3 protein: CSSSPDRSGYTF

V gene: TRBV18
J gene: TRBJ2-1
CDR3 protein: CASSPGTSGGLSYNEQFF

V gene: TRBV9
J gene: TRBJ1-1
CDR3 protein: CASSFRGNTEAFF

V gene: TRBV28
J gene: TRBJ2-1
CDR3 protein: CASKTLQGEQFF

V gene: TRBV18
J gene: TRBJ2-3
CDR3 protein: CASSSLAGVADTQYF

V gene: TRBV7-9
J gene: TRBJ2-2
CDR3 protein: CASSPLLLTGELFF

V gene: TRBV18
J gene: TRBJ2-7
CDR3 protein: CASSPGTGASYEQYF

V gene: TRBV19
J gene: TRBJ2-7
CDR3 protein: CASSITGSSSYEQYF

V gene: TRBV2
J gene: TRBJ2-3
CDR3 protein: CASSPSGGSTDTQYF